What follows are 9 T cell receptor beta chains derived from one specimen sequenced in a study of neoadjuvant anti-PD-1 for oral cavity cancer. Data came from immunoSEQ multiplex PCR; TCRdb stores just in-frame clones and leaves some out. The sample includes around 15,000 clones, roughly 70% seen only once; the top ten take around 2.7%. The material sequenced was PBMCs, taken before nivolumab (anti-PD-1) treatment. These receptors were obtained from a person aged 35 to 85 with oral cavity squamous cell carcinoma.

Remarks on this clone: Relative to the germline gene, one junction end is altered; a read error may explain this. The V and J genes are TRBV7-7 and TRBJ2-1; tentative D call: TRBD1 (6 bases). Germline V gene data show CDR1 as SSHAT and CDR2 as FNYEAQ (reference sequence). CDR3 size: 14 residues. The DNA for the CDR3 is TGTGCTAGCAGCTTATGGCCCGAGGGGGTGAAGCAGTTCTTC. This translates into CASSLWPEGVKQFF.

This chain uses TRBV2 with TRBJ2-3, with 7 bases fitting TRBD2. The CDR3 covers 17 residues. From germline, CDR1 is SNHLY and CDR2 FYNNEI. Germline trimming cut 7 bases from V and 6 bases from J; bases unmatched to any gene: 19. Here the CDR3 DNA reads TGTGCCAGCATGGCCTCAGAACTAGCGAAAGGCCCGGATACGCAGTATTTT. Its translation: CASMASELAKGPDTQYF.

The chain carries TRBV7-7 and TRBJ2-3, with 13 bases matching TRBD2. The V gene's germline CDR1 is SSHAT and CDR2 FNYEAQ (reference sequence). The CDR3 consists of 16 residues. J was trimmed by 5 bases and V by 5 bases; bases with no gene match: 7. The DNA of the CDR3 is TGTGCCAGCAGCCCCGGACTAGCGGGAGCCGGAGATACGCAGTATTTT. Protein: CASSPGLAGAGDTQYF.

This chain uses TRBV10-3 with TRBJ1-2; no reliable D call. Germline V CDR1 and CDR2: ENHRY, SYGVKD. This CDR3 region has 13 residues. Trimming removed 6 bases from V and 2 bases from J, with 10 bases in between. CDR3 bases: TGTGCCATCAGCAGCGGGGAGAACTATGGCTACACCTTC. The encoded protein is CAISSGENYGYTF.

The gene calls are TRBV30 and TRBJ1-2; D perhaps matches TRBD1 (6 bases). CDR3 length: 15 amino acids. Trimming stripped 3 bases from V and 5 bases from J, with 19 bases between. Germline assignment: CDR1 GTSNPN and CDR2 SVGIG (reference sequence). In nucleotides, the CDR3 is TGTGCCTGGAGGAAAATTGCAGGGGAGTTATATGGCTACACCTTC. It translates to CAWRKIAGELYGYTF.

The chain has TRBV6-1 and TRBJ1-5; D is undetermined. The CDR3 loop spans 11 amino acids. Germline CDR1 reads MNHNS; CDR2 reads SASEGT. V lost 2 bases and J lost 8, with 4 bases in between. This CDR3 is CASSEYKPQHF. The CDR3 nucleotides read TGTGCCAGCAGTGAATATAAGCCCCAGCATTTT.

CDR3 coding DNA: TGTGCCAGCAGTCTTGGCGGGGTTCAAGAGACCCAGTACTTC. Protein: CASSLGGVQETQYF. The chain combines TRBV27 with TRBJ2-5; a possible D gene is TRBD2 (6 bases). Germline V gene data show CDR1 as MNHEY and CDR2 as SMNVEV (reference sequence). V lost 5 bases and J lost 2, with 12 bases in between. This CDR3 comprises 14 residues.

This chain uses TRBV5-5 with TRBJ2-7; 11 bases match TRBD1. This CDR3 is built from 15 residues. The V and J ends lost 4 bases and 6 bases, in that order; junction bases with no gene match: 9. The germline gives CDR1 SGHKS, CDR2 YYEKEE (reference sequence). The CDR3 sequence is CASSIRTGGNGEQYF. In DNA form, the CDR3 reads TGTGCCAGCAGCATCCGGACAGGGGGCAACGGCGAGCAGTACTTC.

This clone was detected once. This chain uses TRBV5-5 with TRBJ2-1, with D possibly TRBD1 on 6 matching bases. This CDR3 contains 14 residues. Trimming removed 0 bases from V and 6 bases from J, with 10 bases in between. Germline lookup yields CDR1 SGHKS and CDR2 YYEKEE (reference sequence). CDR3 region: CASSLGYRANEQFF. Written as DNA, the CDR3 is TGTGCCAGCAGCTTGGGGTACAGGGCCAATGAGCAGTTCTTC. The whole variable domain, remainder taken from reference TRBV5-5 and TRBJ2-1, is DAGVTQSPTHLIKTRGQQVTLRCSPISGHKSVSWYQQVLGQGPQFIFQYYEKEERGRGNFPDRFSARQFPNYSSELNVNALLLGDSALYLCASSLGYRANEQFFGPGTRLTVL.